The 21 T cell receptor beta chains reported below all come from one sample, sequenced in a study of cytomegalovirus exposure and HLA in healthy donors. A multiplex PCR was run with 60 Vbeta primers and 13 Jbeta primers. The data were produced by immunoSEQ multiplex PCR, yet TCRdb's version contains in-frame clones alone and is incomplete. The sample has about 160,000 clones; roughly 88% are singletons. The sample comprised PBMCs. These receptors were taken from a man aged 45-65 years in good health and CMV-seropositive.

The rearrangement uses TRBV2 and TRBJ1-2; tentatively, D is TRBD1 (5 bases). The CDR3 sequence is 15 residues long. Germline CDR1 reads SNHLY; CDR2 reads FYNNEI. V was cut by 7 bases and J by 7 bases, with 22 bases left in between. The CDR3 loop is CASTKRGAGKGGYTF. CDR3 DNA: TGTGCCAGCACCAAACGTGGGGCAGGAAAGGGTGGCTACACCTTC.

The chain recombines TRBV6-5 with TRBJ2-1; 8 nucleotides align to TRBD1. Germline CDR1 is MNHEY and CDR2 is SVGAGI. The CDR3 is made up of 16 amino acids. V dropped 0 bases and J dropped 2; count of bases not matched to a gene: 3. This CDR3 reads CASSYSPDRAYNEQFF. For the CDR3, the DNA is TGTGCCAGCAGTTACTCCCCGGACAGGGCCTACAATGAGCAGTTCTTC.

The CDR3 loop reads CASTQGGQQAGYTF. The CDR3 nucleotides are TGTGCCAGCACACAAGGCGGACAGCAGGCGGGCTACACCTTC. This rearrangement joins TRBV27 to TRBJ1-2; a possible D gene is TRBD1 (6 bases). The V gene's germline CDR1 is MNHEY and CDR2 SMNVEV (reference sequence). Trimming stripped 7 bases from V and 8 bases from J, with 20 bases between. The CDR3 loop spans 14 amino acids.

The J gene is TRBJ1-2, the V gene TRBV5-4; 7 positions agree with TRBD1. Germline CDR1 is SGHNT and CDR2 is YYREEE (reference sequence). This CDR3 is 13 amino acids long. Trimming cost V 4 bases and J 3 bases; bases outside gene matches: 3. This CDR3 reads CASSIGQDYGYTF. The DNA for the CDR3 is TGTGCCAGCAGCATAGGACAGGACTATGGCTACACCTTC.

The chain carries TRBV4-1 and TRBJ1-5, with 9 positions matching TRBD1. This CDR3 contains 15 residues. Germline V gene lookup returns CDR1 MGHRA and CDR2 YSYEKL. Trimming at V came to 4 bases and at J to 4 bases, leaving 5 bases not matched to a gene. CDR3 sequence reads: CASSPGQGANQPQHF. The CDR3 DNA is TGCGCCAGCAGCCCGGGACAGGGTGCAAATCAGCCCCAGCATTTT.

The J gene is TRBJ1-2, the V gene TRBV5-4; D is unresolved. Per germline, CDR1 SGHNT and CDR2 YYREEE (reference sequence). The CDR3 covers 13 residues. V lost 5 bases and J lost 8, with 16 bases in between. CDR3 region: CASRSAGDMGYTF. CDR3 DNA sequence: TGTGCCAGCAGATCAGCAGGTGACATGGGCTACACCTTC. Full variable domain (outside the CDR3, taken from reference TRBV5-4 and TRBJ1-2): ETGVTQSPTHLIKTRGQQVTLRCSSQSGHNTVSWYQQALGQGPQFIFQYYREEENGRGNFPPRFSGLQFPNYSSELNVNALELDDSALYLCASRSAGDMGYTFGSGTRLTVV.

The chain has TRBV7-3 and TRBJ2-2; a weak D match, TRBD2 (5 bases). The CDR3 contains 16 residues. The germline V gene has CDR1 SGHTA and CDR2 FQGTGA. The V end was cut by 4 bases, the J end by 1 base, with 13 bases between. CDR3 sequence reads: CASSSQASRNTGELFF. CDR3 in DNA: TGTGCCAGCAGCTCCCAGGCTAGCAGGAACACCGGGGAGCTGTTTTTT. Based on the CDR3 plus reference TRBV7-3 and TRBJ2-2, the full variable domain is GAGVSQTPSNKVTEKGKYVELRCDPISGHTALYWYRQSLGQGPEFLIYFQGTGAADDSGLPNDRFFAVRPEGSVSTLKIQRTERGDSAVYLCASSSQASRNTGELFFGEGSRLTVL.

The rearrangement links TRBV27 to TRBJ2-1, with D possibly being TRBD2 (6 bases). The CDR3 sequence is 15 residues long. Germline values: CDR1 MNHEY, CDR2 SMNVEV (reference sequence). V lost 2 bases and J 5 bases, leaving 13 bases between the germline ends. Here the CDR3 reads CASSLEKGLDNEQFF. The CDR3, as DNA: TGTGCCAGCAGTTTAGAAAAGGGACTGGACAATGAGCAGTTCTTC.

This rearrangement joins TRBV28 to TRBJ2-1; tentatively, D is TRBD2 (6 bases). The CDR3 consists of 15 residues. Germline CDR1 and CDR2: MDHEN and SYDVKM. V was shortened by 4 bases and J by 3 bases, with 13 bases between the two germline ends. The CDR3 DNA reads as TGTGCCAGCAGTTCCGCCGGGACTTTCTACAATGAGCAGTTCTTC. Protein product: CASSSAGTFYNEQFF.

The chain recombines TRBV19 with TRBJ1-1; D may be TRBD1 (6 bases). CDR1 LNHDA and CDR2 SQIVND come from the germline V gene (reference sequence). Trimming left V 7 bases short and J 5 bases short, with 20 bases between. The CDR3 sequence is 15 residues long. The CDR3 here is CASTKKGTLGTEAFF. In DNA form, the CDR3 reads TGTGCCAGTACCAAAAAGGGGACACTGGGGACTGAAGCTTTCTTT.

The chain recombines TRBV30 with TRBJ1-1, with D perhaps TRBD1 (5 bases). Trimming removed 3 bases from V and 1 base from J, with 18 bases in between. The CDR3 covers 16 residues. Germline loops: CDR1 GTSNPN, CDR2 SVGIG (reference sequence). CDR3 sequence (DNA): TGTGCCTGGAGCAGGAAGTCCTCGGGGGGGAACACTGAAGCTTTCTTT. Encoded protein: CAWSRKSSGGNTEAFF.

This chain connects TRBV7-3 to TRBJ2-2, with 11 positions matching TRBD1. The CDR3 consists of 15 residues. The germline V gene has CDR1 SGHTA and CDR2 FQGTGA. Trimming at V came to 5 bases and at J to 5 bases, leaving 4 bases not matched to a gene. CDR3 residues: CASSPGTGGTGELFF. The DNA for the CDR3 is TGTGCCAGCAGCCCCGGGACAGGGGGAACCGGGGAGCTGTTTTTT.

This clone was seen more than once but under ten times. This chain links TRBV9 with TRBJ1-1; D uncertain. The V end lost 0 bases, the J end lost 4 bases, and 7 bases lay between the germline ends. Looked up from germline, CDR1 is SGDLS and CDR2 is YYNGEE. The CDR3 extends over 13 amino acids. The CDR3, as DNA: TGTGCCAGCAGCGTAGGTACAGTCACTGAAGCTTTCTTT. The encoded protein is CASSVGTVTEAFF. Based on the CDR3 plus reference TRBV9 and TRBJ1-1, the full variable domain is DSGVTQTPKHLITATGQRVTLRCSPRSGDLSVYWYQQSLDQGLQFLIQYYNGEERAKGNILERFSAQQFPDLHSELNLSSLELGDSALYFCASSVGTVTEAFFGQGTRLTVV.

The rearrangement uses TRBV19 and TRBJ2-7; 9 nucleotides match TRBD1. The CDR3 loop spans 15 amino acids. CDR1 LNHDA and CDR2 SQIVND come from the germline V gene (reference sequence). The junction had 7 bases not matched to a gene; V was cut back by 4 bases and J by 3 bases. The CDR3 DNA is TGTGCCAGTAGTACTGACCGGGACAGGGTCTACGAGCAGTACTTC. It translates to CASSTDRDRVYEQYF.

This clone was recorded once. J is TRBJ2-1 and V is TRBV27, with TRBD2 matching over 13 bases. Losses at the gene ends were 5 bases for V and 13 bases for J; bases not matched to a gene: 8. The CDR3 has 14 amino acids. Germline V CDR1 and CDR2: MNHEY, SMNVEV (reference sequence). The CDR3 DNA is TGTGCCAGCAGTCCCCGGACTAGCGGGAGTGAACAGTTCTTC. Amino acids: CASSPRTSGSEQFF.

This clone was recorded only once. The chain combines TRBV28 with TRBJ1-4; 8 positions agree with TRBD1. J lost 8 bases, V lost 3 bases, and 8 bases had no gene match. The CDR3 totals 15 residues. Germline CDR1 MDHEN, CDR2 SYDVKM. CDR3 protein: CASSFTTGVGEKLFF. Here the CDR3 DNA reads TGTGCCAGCAGTTTTACGACAGGGGTAGGGGAAAAACTGTTTTTT.

The rearrangement joins TRBV9 to TRBJ1-5, with TRBD1 identical over 7 bases. Trimming took 1 base from V and 3 from J; bases not matched to a gene: 4. Per the germline V gene, CDR1 is SGDLS and CDR2 is YYNGEE. The CDR3 length is 15 residues. DNA of the CDR3: TGTGCCAGCAGCGTATCAGGGGGGAACAATCAGCCCCAGCATTTT. Amino acids: CASSVSGGNNQPQHF.

The J gene is TRBJ2-1, the V gene TRBV7-9; TRBD1 might be the D (5 bases). CDR1 is SEHNR and CDR2 is FQNEAQ in the germline V gene (reference sequence). The CDR3 covers 17 residues. V dropped 2 bases and J dropped 8 bases, with 22 bases sitting between them. CDR3 protein: CASSLWGGIIRRDEQFF. The CDR3 DNA sequence: TGTGCCAGCAGCTTATGGGGCGGAATAATCAGACGGGATGAGCAGTTCTTC.

The gene calls are TRBV5-5 and TRBJ1-4; possibly TRBD1 for D (5 bases). Germline V gene data show CDR1 as SGHKS and CDR2 as YYEKEE (reference sequence). The V end was cut by 4 bases, the J end by 8 bases, with 18 bases between. The CDR3 sequence is 15 residues long. CDR3 in DNA: TGTGCCAGCAGCCCCGGTGGGGTGGAGGGGGAAAAACTGTTTTTT. Protein: CASSPGGVEGEKLFF.

The CDR3 protein is CASRVTATNEKLFF. CDR3 coding DNA: TGCGCCAGCCGGGTGACGGCAACTAATGAAAAACTGTTTTTT. The chain combines TRBV5-1 with TRBJ1-4; D call uncertain. CDR3 length: 14 amino acids. The V and J ends lost 7 bases and 0 bases respectively, with 10 bases between them. Germline V gene sequence: CDR1 SGHRS, CDR2 YFSETQ.

The genes are TRBV12-5 and TRBJ1-1, with 9 nucleotides matching TRBD1. V lost 4 bases to trimming and J lost 3 bases; unmatched junction nucleotides: 15. This CDR3 region has 18 residues. Germline V gene sequence: CDR1 LGHNT, CDR2 FRNRAP. Here the CDR3 reads CASGSPHSRDRAYTEAFF. In DNA, the CDR3 is TGTGCTAGTGGTTCGCCCCACTCTCGGGACAGGGCCTACACTGAAGCTTTCTTT.